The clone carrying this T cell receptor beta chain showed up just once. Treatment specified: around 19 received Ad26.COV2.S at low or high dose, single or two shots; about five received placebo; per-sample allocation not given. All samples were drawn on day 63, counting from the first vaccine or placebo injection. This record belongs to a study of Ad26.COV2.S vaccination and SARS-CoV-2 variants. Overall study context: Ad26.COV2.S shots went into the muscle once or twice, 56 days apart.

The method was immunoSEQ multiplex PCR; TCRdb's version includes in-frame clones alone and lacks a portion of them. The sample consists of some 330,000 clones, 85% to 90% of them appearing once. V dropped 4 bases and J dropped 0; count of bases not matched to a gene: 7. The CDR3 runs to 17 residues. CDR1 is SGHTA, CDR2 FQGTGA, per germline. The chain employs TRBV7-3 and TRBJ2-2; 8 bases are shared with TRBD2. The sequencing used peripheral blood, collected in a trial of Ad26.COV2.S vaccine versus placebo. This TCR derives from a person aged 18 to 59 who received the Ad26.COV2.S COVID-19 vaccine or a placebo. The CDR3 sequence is CASSSRGGGANTGELFF. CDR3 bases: TGTGCCAGCAGCTCCCGGGGGGGAGGGGCGAACACCGGGGAGCTGTTTTTT.